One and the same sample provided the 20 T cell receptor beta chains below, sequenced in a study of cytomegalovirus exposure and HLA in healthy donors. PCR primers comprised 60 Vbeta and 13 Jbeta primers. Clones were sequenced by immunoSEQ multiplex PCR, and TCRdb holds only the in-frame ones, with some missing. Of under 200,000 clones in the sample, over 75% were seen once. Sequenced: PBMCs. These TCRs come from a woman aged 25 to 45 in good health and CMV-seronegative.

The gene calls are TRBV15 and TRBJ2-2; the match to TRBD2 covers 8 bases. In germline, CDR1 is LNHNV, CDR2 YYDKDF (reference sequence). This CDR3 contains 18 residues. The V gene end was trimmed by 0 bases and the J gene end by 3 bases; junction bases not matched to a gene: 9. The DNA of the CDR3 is TGTGCCACCAGCAGAGATGGGAGTAGCGGGATATACACCGGGGAGCTGTTTTTT. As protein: CATSRDGSSGIYTGELFF.

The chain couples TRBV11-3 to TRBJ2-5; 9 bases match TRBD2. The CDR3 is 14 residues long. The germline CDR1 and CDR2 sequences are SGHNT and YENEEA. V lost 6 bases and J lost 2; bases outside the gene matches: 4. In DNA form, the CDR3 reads TGTGCCAGCAGATCTAGCGGGGAGCAAGAGACCCAGTACTTC. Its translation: CASRSSGEQETQYF.

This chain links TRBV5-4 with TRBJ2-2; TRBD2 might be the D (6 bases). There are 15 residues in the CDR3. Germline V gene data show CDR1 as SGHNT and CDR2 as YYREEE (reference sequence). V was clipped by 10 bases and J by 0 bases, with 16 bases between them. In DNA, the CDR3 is TGTGCCGTCTCGACCCGGGACTCGAACACCGGGGAGCTGTTTTTT. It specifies CAVSTRDSNTGELFF.

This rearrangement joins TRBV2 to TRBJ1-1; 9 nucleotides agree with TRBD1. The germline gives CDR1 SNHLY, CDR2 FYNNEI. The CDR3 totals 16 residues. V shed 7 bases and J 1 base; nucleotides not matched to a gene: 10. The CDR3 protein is CASTKDRGRSNTEAFF. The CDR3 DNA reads TGTGCCAGCACGAAGGACAGGGGCCGATCGAACACTGAAGCTTTCTTT.

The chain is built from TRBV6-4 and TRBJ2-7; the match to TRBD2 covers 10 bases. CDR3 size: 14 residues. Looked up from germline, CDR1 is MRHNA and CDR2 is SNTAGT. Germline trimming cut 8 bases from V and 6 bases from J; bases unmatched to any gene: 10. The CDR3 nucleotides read TGTGCCAGCGTTACGCTAGCGGGGGACCCCGAGCAGTACTTC. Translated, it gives CASVTLAGDPEQYF.

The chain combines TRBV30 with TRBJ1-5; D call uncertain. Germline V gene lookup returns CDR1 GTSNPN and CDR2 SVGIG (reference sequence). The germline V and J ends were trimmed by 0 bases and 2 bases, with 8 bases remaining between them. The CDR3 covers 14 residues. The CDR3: CAWSVLRGNQPQHF. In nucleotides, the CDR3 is TGTGCCTGGAGTGTACTTAGAGGCAATCAGCCCCAGCATTTT.

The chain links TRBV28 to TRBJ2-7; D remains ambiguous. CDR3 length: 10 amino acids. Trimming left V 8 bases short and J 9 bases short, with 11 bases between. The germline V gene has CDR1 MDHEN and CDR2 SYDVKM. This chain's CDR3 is CASGGSGQYF. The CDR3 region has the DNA TGTGCCAGCGGTGGGTCGGGGCAGTACTTC.

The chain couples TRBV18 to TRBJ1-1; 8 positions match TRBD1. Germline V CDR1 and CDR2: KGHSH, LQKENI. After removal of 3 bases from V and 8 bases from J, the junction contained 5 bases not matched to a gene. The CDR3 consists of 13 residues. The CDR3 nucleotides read TGTGCCAGCTCACCCATCGACAGGGGAGAAGCTTTCTTT. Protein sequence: CASSPIDRGEAFF. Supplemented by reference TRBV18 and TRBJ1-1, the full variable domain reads NAGVMQNPRHLVRRRGQEARLRCSPMKGHSHVYWYRQLPEEGLKFMVYLQKENIIDESGMPKERFSAEFPKEGPSILRIQQVVRGDSAAYFCASSPIDRGEAFFGQGTRLTVV.

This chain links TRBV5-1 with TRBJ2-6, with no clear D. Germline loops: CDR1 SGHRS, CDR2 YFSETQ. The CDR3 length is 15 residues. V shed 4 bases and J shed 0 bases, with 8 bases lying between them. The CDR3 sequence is CASSVDLSGANVLTF. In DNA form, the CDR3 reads TGCGCCAGCAGCGTGGATCTCTCTGGGGCCAACGTCCTGACTTTC. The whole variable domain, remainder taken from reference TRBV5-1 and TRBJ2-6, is KAGVTQTPRYLIKTRGQQVTLSCSPISGHRSVSWYQQTPGQGLQFLFEYFSETQRNKGNFPGRFSGRQFSNSRSEMNVSTLELGDSALYLCASSVDLSGANVLTFGAGSRLTVL.

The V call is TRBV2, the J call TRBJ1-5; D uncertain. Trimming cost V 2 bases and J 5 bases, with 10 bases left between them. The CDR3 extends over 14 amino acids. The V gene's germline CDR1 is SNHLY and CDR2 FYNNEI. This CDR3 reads CASSERGFYQPQHF. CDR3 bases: TGTGCCAGCAGTGAACGAGGATTCTATCAGCCCCAGCATTTT.

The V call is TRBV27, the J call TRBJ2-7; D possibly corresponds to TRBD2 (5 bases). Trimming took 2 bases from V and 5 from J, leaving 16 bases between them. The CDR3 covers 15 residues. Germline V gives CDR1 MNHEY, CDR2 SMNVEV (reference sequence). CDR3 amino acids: CASSLKSPTKNEQYF. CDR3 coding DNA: TGTGCCAGCAGTTTAAAATCACCGACTAAGAACGAGCAGTACTTC.

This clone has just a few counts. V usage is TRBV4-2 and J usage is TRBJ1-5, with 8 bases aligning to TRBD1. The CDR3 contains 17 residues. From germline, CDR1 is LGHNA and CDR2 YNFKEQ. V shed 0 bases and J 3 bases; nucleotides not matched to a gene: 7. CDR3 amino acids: CASSQDAGQGSNQPQHF. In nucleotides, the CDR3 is TGTGCCAGCAGCCAAGATGCCGGACAGGGTTCCAATCAGCCCCAGCATTTT.

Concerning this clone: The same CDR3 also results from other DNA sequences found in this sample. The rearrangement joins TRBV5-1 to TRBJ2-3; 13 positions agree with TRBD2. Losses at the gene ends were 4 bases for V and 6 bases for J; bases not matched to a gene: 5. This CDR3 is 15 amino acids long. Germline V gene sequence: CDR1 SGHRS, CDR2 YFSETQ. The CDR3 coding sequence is TGCGCCAGCAGCCCCCGGACTAGCGGGGGCGATACGCAGTATTTT. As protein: CASSPRTSGGDTQYF.

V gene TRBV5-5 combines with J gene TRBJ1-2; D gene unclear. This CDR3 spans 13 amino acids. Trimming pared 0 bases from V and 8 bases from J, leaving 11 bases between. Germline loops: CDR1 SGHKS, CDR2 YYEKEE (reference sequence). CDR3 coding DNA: TGTGCCAGCAGCTTGGCCGCTCCGCGGGGCTACACCTTC. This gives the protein CASSLAAPRGYTF.

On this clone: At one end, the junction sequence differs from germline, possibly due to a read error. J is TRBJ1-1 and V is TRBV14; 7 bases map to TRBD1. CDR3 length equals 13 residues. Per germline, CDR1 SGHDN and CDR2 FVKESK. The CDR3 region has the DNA TGTGCCAGCAGCCAGCAACAGGGGACTCCGGGCGGCTTT. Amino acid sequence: CASSQQQGTPGGF.

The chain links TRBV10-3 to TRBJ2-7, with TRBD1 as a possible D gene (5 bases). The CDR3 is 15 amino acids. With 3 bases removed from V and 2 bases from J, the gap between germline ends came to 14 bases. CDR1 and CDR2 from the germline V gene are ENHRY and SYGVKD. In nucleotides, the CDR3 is TGTGCCATCAGTGATCCAGGGTCCCGAGCCTACGAGCAGTACTTC. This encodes CAISDPGSRAYEQYF.

CDR3 sequence reads: CSVGGGRYEQFF. CDR3 nucleotide sequence: TGCAGCGTTGGTGGAGGGCGGTATGAGCAGTTCTTC. This rearrangement joins TRBV29-1 to TRBJ2-1; perhaps TRBD2 as D (6 bases). The CDR3 contains 12 residues. Deletions cut 4 bases from V and 8 bases from J, with 12 bases between. Germline lookup yields CDR1 SQVTM and CDR2 ANQGSEA.

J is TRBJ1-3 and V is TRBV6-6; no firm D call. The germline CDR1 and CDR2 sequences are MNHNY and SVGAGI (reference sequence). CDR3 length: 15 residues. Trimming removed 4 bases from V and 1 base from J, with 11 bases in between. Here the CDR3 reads CASSFLPTSGNTIYF. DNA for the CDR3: TGTGCCAGCAGTTTCCTACCCACGTCTGGAAACACCATATATTTT.

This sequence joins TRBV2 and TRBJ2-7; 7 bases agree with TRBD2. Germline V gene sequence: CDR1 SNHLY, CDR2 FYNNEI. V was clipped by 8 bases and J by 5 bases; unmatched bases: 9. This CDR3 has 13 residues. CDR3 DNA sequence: TGTGCCAGCGAACGGGGAGGGTACGACGAGCAGTACTTC. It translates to CASERGGYDEQYF.

CDR3 sequence (DNA): TGTGCCAGCAGCTTAGGGAGGACTAGCGGTGGGACCCAGTACTTC. Protein sequence: CASSLGRTSGGTQYF. This chain connects TRBV7-2 to TRBJ2-5; 10 nucleotides match TRBD2. The germline CDR1 and CDR2 sequences are SGHTA and FQGNSA. V lost 1 base, J lost 7 bases, and 6 bases stayed unmatched. CDR3 length: 15 residues.